Listed below are T cell receptor beta chains from one sample, sequenced in a study of response to subunit inactivated influenza vaccine. TCRdb fed the RT-PCR reads into MiXCR, producing one record per CDR3 protein. The sample has about 540,000 distinct CDR3 sequences, roughly 25% seen once. Separately, the same data were catalogued under a study of T cells expressing NK-cell markers.

The sequenced sample was CD4+ T cells sorted from PBMCs, obtained 11 to 12 days after vaccination. These receptor sequences come from a man aged 45-65 years who received an inactivated influenza vaccine. Both conserved end residues are part of each CDR3. The D gene is left open where the match is weak. A clone size is listed for some rows: how often the clone was seen (once, few, many), or a class if it is expanded.

J gene: TRBJ2-5; V gene: TRBV3-1; clone size: .; D gene: TRBD2; CDR3 length: 16; CDR3 DNA: TGTGCCAGCAGCCGAGCTAGCGGGGGGTCACAAGAGACCCAGTACTTC; CDR3 protein: CASSRASGGSQETQYF
J gene: TRBJ2-2; V gene: TRBV20-1; clone size: .; D gene: .; CDR3 length: 14; CDR3 DNA: TGCAGTGCAAACTCCGGGGCCGCGGGCGGGGAGCTGTTTTTT; CDR3 protein: CSANSGAAGGELFF
J gene: TRBJ2-3; V gene: TRBV5-4; clone size: .; D gene: .; CDR3 length: 15; CDR3 DNA: TGTGCCAGCAGCTTGACCAGCGGGTACCCAGATACGCAGTATTTT; CDR3 protein: CASSLTSGYPDTQYF
J gene: TRBJ2-5; V gene: TRBV5-1; clone size: .; D gene: TRBD1; CDR3 length: 14; CDR3 DNA: TGCGCCAGCAGGTCGGGACAGGGGAAAGAGACCCAGTACTTC; CDR3 protein: CASRSGQGKETQYF
J gene: TRBJ2-2; V gene: TRBV7-2; clone size: few; D gene: TRBD2; CDR3 length: 17; CDR3 DNA: TGTGCCAGCAGCTTAGTGGGACTAGCGGGAGTACCCGGGGAGCTGTTTTTT; CDR3 protein: CASSLVGLAGVPGELFF
J gene: TRBJ2-1; V gene: TRBV6-1; clone size: .; D gene: .; CDR3 length: 13; CDR3 DNA: TGTGCCAGCAGTCGCAGGGGGGGGAATGAGCAGTTCTTC; CDR3 protein: CASSRRGGNEQFF
J gene: TRBJ1-1; V gene: TRBV12-3/TRBV12-4; clone size: .; D gene: .; CDR3 length: 15; CDR3 DNA: TGTGCCAGCAGTTTGGGCAGGGGAGGTGTCACTGAAGCTTTCTTT; CDR3 protein: CASSLGRGGVTEAFF
J gene: TRBJ1-2; V gene: TRBV5-1; clone size: .; D gene: .; CDR3 length: 15; CDR3 DNA: TGCGCCAGCAGCTTGGCCGGGGGACCGAGGTATGGCTACACCTTC; CDR3 protein: CASSLAGGPRYGYTF
J gene: TRBJ1-6; V gene: TRBV4-3; clone size: .; D gene: .; CDR3 length: 16; CDR3 DNA: TGCGCCAGCAGCCAAGAGAGCAGGGCTTATAATTCACCCCTCCACTTT; CDR3 protein: CASSQESRAYNSPLHF
J gene: TRBJ1-2; V gene: TRBV5-6; clone size: many; D gene: .; CDR3 length: 12; CDR3 DNA: TGTGCCAGCAGCCCTGGGGTTGGTGGCTACACCTTC; CDR3 protein: CASSPGVGGYTF
J gene: TRBJ1-3; V gene: TRBV12-3/TRBV12-4; clone size: few; D gene: TRBD1; CDR3 length: 15; CDR3 DNA: TGTGCCAGCAGAGAGACAGGGGGCAGTGGAAACACCATATATTTT; CDR3 protein: CASRETGGSGNTIYF
J gene: TRBJ2-5; V gene: TRBV11-2; clone size: .; D gene: TRBD2; CDR3 length: 14; CDR3 DNA: TGTGCCAGCAGGAGAACCGGGACTAAGGAGACCCAGTACTTC; CDR3 protein: CASRRTGTKETQYF
J gene: TRBJ2-4; V gene: TRBV7-3; clone size: once; D gene: .; CDR3 length: 17; CDR3 DNA: TGTGCCAGCAGCTTAAGGCCTGGGGAAGGCGCCAAAAACATTCAGTACTTC; CDR3 protein: CASSLRPGEGAKNIQYF
J gene: TRBJ1-1; V gene: TRBV21-1; clone size: .; D gene: .; CDR3 length: 17; CDR3 DNA: TGTGCCAGCAGCACCCCCGGGACAGGGGTCCTGAACACTGAAGCTTTCTTT; CDR3 protein: CASSTPGTGVLNTEAFF
J gene: TRBJ2-2; V gene: TRBV29-1; clone size: few; D gene: .; CDR3 length: 11; CDR3 DNA: TGCAGCGCTGACAGCACCGGGGAGCTGTTTTTT; CDR3 protein: CSADSTGELFF
J gene: TRBJ2-5; V gene: TRBV5-1; clone size: .; D gene: .; CDR3 length: 17; CDR3 DNA: TGCGCCAGCAGCTTGGTTATGGTCGGCAGGGTGCGAGAGACCCAGTACTTC; CDR3 protein: CASSLVMVGRVRETQYF
J gene: TRBJ1-5; V gene: TRBV7-9; clone size: few; D gene: .; CDR3 length: 15; CDR3 DNA: TGTGCCAGCAGCTTAGGGGCAGGGGAATATCAGCCCCAGCATTTT; CDR3 protein: CASSLGAGEYQPQHF
J gene: TRBJ2-7; V gene: TRBV3-1; clone size: many; D gene: TRBD2; CDR3 length: 14; CDR3 DNA: TGTGCCAGCAGCCAAGTAGCGGGAGTCTACGAGCAGTACTTC; CDR3 protein: CASSQVAGVYEQYF
J gene: TRBJ1-1; V gene: TRBV7-2; clone size: .; D gene: .; CDR3 length: 14; CDR3 DNA: TGTGCCAGCAGCTCAGGGAACTTCAACACTGAAGCTTTCTTT; CDR3 protein: CASSSGNFNTEAFF
J gene: TRBJ1-6; V gene: TRBV20-1; clone size: .; D gene: .; CDR3 length: 12; CDR3 DNA: TGCAGTGCTAGAGAGTCGCATTCACCCCTCCACTTT; CDR3 protein: CSARESHSPLHF
J gene: TRBJ1-6; V gene: TRBV7-6; clone size: .; D gene: TRBD1; CDR3 length: 16; CDR3 DNA: TGTGCCAGCAGCTCTAAAATCCAACAGGGGGATTCACCCCTCCACTTT; CDR3 protein: CASSSKIQQGDSPLHF
J gene: TRBJ2-5; V gene: TRBV10-3; clone size: .; D gene: TRBD1; CDR3 length: 14; CDR3 DNA: TGTGCCATCAGTCCGGACAGGGCTAGTGAGACCCAGTACTTC; CDR3 protein: CAISPDRASETQYF
J gene: TRBJ2-3; V gene: TRBV6-1; clone size: .; D gene: .; CDR3 length: 14; CDR3 DNA: TGTGCCAGCACCCGCCGGGATTCAGCAGATACGCAGTATTTT; CDR3 protein: CASTRRDSADTQYF
J gene: TRBJ2-2; V gene: TRBV7-9; clone size: many; D gene: TRBD1; CDR3 length: 14; CDR3 DNA: TGTGCCATACCGGACAGGGACGTCACCGGGGAGCTGTTTTTT; CDR3 protein: CAIPDRDVTGELFF